This T cell receptor (beta chain) derives from a study of blood T cell repertoires in COVID-19. TCRdb's copy holds only in-frame clones and misses some; the assay was immunoSEQ multiplex PCR. The repertoire holds about 440,000 clones, about 91% seen once, with over 9.5% in the top ten. This clone came up once. The germline CDR1 and CDR2 sequences are SGHDT and YYEEEE. The V segment lost 0 bases and the J segment 4 bases; nucleotides outside the gene matches: 2. The CDR3 is 16 residues long. The source material was peripheral blood. This clonotype was sampled from a woman aged 45-59 years with COVID-19, enrolled during active disease. This chain joins TRBV5-6 and TRBJ2-1; TRBD2 matches 12 bases. CDR3: CASSLGLAGVYNEQFF. As DNA, the CDR3 is TGTGCCAGCAGCTTGGGACTAGCGGGGGTTTACAATGAGCAGTTCTTC. The full variable domain, its missing parts supplied by reference TRBV5-6 and TRBJ2-1, is DAGVTQSPTHLIKTRGQQVTLRCSPKSGHDTVSWYQQALGQGPQFIFQYYEEEERQRGNFPDRFSGHQFPNYSSELNVNALLLGDSALYLCASSLGLAGVYNEQFFGPGTRLTVL.